The 13 T cell receptor beta chains below were found in one sample sequenced in a study of T-cell memory formation after mild COVID-19. TCRdb itself ran the 5' RACE reads through MiXCR, one entry per CDR3 protein. Counted here are about 260,000 distinct CDR3 sequences, roughly 8.2% occurring once; the ten biggest clones make up less than 25%. Sequenced: PBMCs or a T cell subset sorted from them (not recorded which). The receptors shown here come from a man younger than 30 who had mild COVID-19 (a few samples of this study predate the infection). Cell type and time point are not known.

In nucleotides, the CDR3 is TGTGCCAGCAGCTTGATTAGCCCGGGGGGGCCACGGTTCTTC. It yields the protein CASSLISPGGPRFF. The V and J genes are TRBV5-6 and TRBJ2-1; 8 positions match TRBD2. After removal of 1 base from V and 15 bases from J, the junction contained 12 bases not matched to a gene. CDR3 length: 14 amino acids. From germline, CDR1 is SGHDT and CDR2 YYEEEE.

V usage is TRBV5-5 and J usage is TRBJ1-2; D remains ambiguous. The length of the CDR3 is 15 residues. Germline V gene sequence: CDR1 SGHKS, CDR2 YYEKEE (reference sequence). Trimming shortened V by 0 bases and J by 0 bases, and 9 bases separated the two germline ends. CDR3: CASSLGGSPNYGYTF. The CDR3 bases are TGTGCCAGCAGCTTGGGAGGGTCCCCTAACTATGGCTACACCTTC.

The chain is built from TRBV20-1 and TRBJ2-4, with 12 positions matching TRBD2. The length of the CDR3 is 15 residues. The germline V gene has CDR1 DFQATT and CDR2 SNEGSKA (reference sequence). The ends lost 2 bases at V and 10 bases at J; junction bases unmatched: 9. CDR3 region: CSARPYGTSGLIQYF. CDR3 nucleotides: TGCAGTGCTAGACCCTACGGGACTAGCGGGCTGATTCAGTACTTC.

The rearrangement uses TRBV29-1 and TRBJ1-1, with D perhaps TRBD1 (5 bases). In germline, CDR1 is SQVTM, CDR2 ANQGSEA. The CDR3 extends over 18 amino acids. The V end lost 4 bases, the J end lost 0 bases, and 24 bases lay between the germline ends. The CDR3 sequence is CSVAAFWGREGVNTEAFF. The DNA of the CDR3 is TGCAGCGTTGCAGCGTTTTGGGGCCGTGAAGGGGTGAACACTGAAGCTTTCTTT.

The genes are TRBV9 and TRBJ2-1, with TRBD1 as a possible D gene (6 bases). Trimming took off 2 bases at V and 5 bases at J, with 14 bases between the two ends. The CDR3 length is 15 residues. In germline, CDR1 is SGDLS, CDR2 YYNGEE. The CDR3 protein is CASSVSGTPDNEQFF. DNA for the CDR3: TGTGCCAGCAGCGTGTCCGGGACACCGGACAATGAGCAGTTCTTC.

This clonotype was seen at least ten times. The V call is TRBV3-1, the J call TRBJ2-5, with D perhaps assigned TRBD1 or TRBD2 (5 bases each). This CDR3 is 14 amino acids long. Trimming pared 4 bases from V and 5 bases from J, leaving 14 bases between. In germline, CDR1 is LGHDT, CDR2 YNNKEL (reference sequence). The DNA of the CDR3 is TGTGCCAGCAGCCCGTCCGGGACGGAGGAGACCCAGTACTTC. It translates to CASSPSGTEETQYF.

This clonotype has only a few counts. V and J are TRBV14 and TRBJ1-6; 7 nucleotides line up with TRBD1. Germline V gene lookup returns CDR1 SGHDN and CDR2 FVKESK. The CDR3 spans 13 residues. Trimming took 5 bases from V and 8 from J; bases not matched to a gene: 3. The CDR3 sequence: CASSTTGDSPLHF. CDR3 DNA sequence: TGTGCCAGCAGCACTACAGGGGATTCACCCCTCCACTTT.

There are a few counts of this clonotype. The chain has TRBV14 and TRBJ1-5, with 9 bases lining up with TRBD1. V dropped 4 bases and J dropped 7; count of bases not matched to a gene: 11. CDR1 and CDR2 (germline): SGHDN, FVKESK. The CDR3 sequence is 16 residues long. CDR3 bases: TGTGCCAGCAGCCGCATAACAGGGGGCGGGTGCCAGCCCCAGCATTTT. This codes for CASSRITGGGCQPQHF.

This clonotype was picked up many times. The rearrangement uses TRBV7-8 and TRBJ1-5, with D possibly being TRBD1 (5 bases). The length of the CDR3 is 17 residues. The germline CDR1 and CDR2 sequences are SGHVS and FQNEAQ. Trimming took off 5 bases at V and 0 bases at J, with 17 bases between the two ends. Here the CDR3 reads CASSKVEGTYSNQPQHF. DNA for the CDR3: TGTGCCAGCAGCAAGGTGGAGGGGACTTATAGCAATCAGCCCCAGCATTTT.

This clonotype has a count of ten or more. The chain is built from TRBV20-1 and TRBJ1-6; TRBD1 is a possible D gene (5 bases). CDR1 and CDR2 (germline): DFQATT, SNEGSKA (reference sequence). This CDR3 is built from 17 residues. V lost 0 bases to trimming and J lost 2 bases, with 14 bases between them. The CDR3 bases are TGCAGTGCTAGAGATCCAAGACACAGGACCTATAATTCACCCCTCCACTTT. Protein: CSARDPRHRTYNSPLHF.

The rearrangement uses TRBV15 and TRBJ1-4; possibly TRBD1 for D (5 bases). Per the germline V gene, CDR1 is LNHNV and CDR2 is YYDKDF (reference sequence). The CDR3 sequence is 14 residues long. Trimming took off 6 bases at V and 5 bases at J, with 13 bases between the two ends. CDR3 residues: CATRSGWGNEKLFF. CDR3 nucleotides: TGTGCCACCAGAAGCGGATGGGGGAATGAAAAACTGTTTTTT.

The gene calls are TRBV12-3 or TRBV12-4 and TRBJ2-5, with TRBD1 as a possible D gene (6 bases). The CDR3 loop spans 15 amino acids. V was shortened by 1 base and J by 5 bases, with 14 bases between the two germline ends. CDR3 DNA sequence: TGTGCCAGCAGTTTAGGTATCAGGGGCTTGGAGACCCAGTACTTC. It is translated as CASSLGIRGLETQYF.

This chain links TRBV21-1 with TRBJ2-5; the tabulated D call, TRBD1, remains unverified against the DNA. TRBV21-1 is listed as a pseudogene. The length of the CDR3 is 15 residues. CDR3 residues: CASSKWRHRVETQYF. The CDR3, as DNA: TGTGCCAGCAGCAAATGGAGACACCGGGTAGAGACCCAGTACTTC.